This paragraph reports one T cell receptor beta chain. The target antigen is unknown. J was trimmed by 6 bases and V by 9 bases; bases with no gene match: 6. CDR1 is MNHNS, CDR2 SASEGT, per germline. CDR3 length: 13 residues. These data are taken from a study of cytomegalovirus exposure and HLA in healthy donors. This table comes from immunoSEQ multiplex PCR, and its TCRdb copy is limited to in-frame clones, with some not included. The sample carries fewer than 200,000 clones, 80% to 90% recorded once. The study, taken as a whole, reports: Both high specificity and high sensitivity reportedly marked the classifier's diagnosis of cytomegalovirus status. The study flagged about 160 TCR beta chains as cytomegalovirus-associated. It was found in a later analysis that first-cohort TCR clusters tended to co-occur in the 130 or so validation repertoires.

The donors belonged to the roughly 110-subject validation cohort, separate from the roughly 710-subject first cohort. The sample was PBMCs. The chain recombines TRBV6-1 with TRBJ1-5; 9 bases are a match to TRBD1. The clonotype comes from a woman between 25 and 40 years old in good health and CMV-seronegative. The CDR3 protein is CASQQGASQPQHF. Written as DNA, the CDR3 is TGTGCCAGTCAACAGGGGGCTAGTCAGCCCCAGCATTTT.